The 26 T cell receptor beta chains below all came from one sample that was sequenced in a study of regulatory T cells in long-lasting Graves disease. Time point of the sample: persistent/refractory GD, antithyroid drugs over 5 years with positive TRAb. The TCR library was prepared using RNA isolated from PBMCs. Construction of the TCR beta libraries employed iRepertoire HTBI primers in conjunction with Arm-PCR of CDR3 regions. TCRdb re-derived calls from the multiplex PCR reads in MiXCR, one entry per CDR3 protein. The sample has a few hundred thousand distinct CDR3 sequences; 23% are singletons. The sequenced sample was peripheral blood mononuclear cells (PBMCs), obtained when the disease was refractory, from a patient treated with antithyroid drugs. Receptors were obtained from a female donor with Graves disease.

This clonotype was picked up a small number of times. The chain couples TRBV12-3 or TRBV12-4 to TRBJ1-4; D unclear. V was clipped by 2 bases and J by 7 bases, with 11 bases between them. CDR3 size: 14 residues. The CDR3 DNA follows: TGTGCCAGCAGTTTAAGCCTAGGTCGTGAAAAACTGTTTTTT. This sequence encodes CASSLSLGREKLFF.

This clonotype is a singleton in its sample. V gene TRBV11-1 combines with J gene TRBJ1-5; D possibly corresponds to TRBD1 (6 bases). V shed 5 bases and J shed 10 bases, with 15 bases lying between them. This CDR3 spans 13 amino acids. The V gene's germline CDR1 is SGHAT and CDR2 FQDESV (reference sequence). The CDR3 protein is CASSPTRGGPQHF. DNA of the CDR3: TGTGCCAGCAGCCCCACTCGTGGGGGCCCCCAGCATTTT.

The J gene is TRBJ2-2, the V gene TRBV29-1; no firm D call. V lost 4 bases to trimming and J lost 6 bases, with 15 bases between them. CDR1 is SQVTM, CDR2 ANQGSEA, per germline. The CDR3 runs 14 residues. The CDR3: CSVAWKFHAGELFF. CDR3 nucleotide sequence: TGCAGCGTTGCGTGGAAGTTCCATGCCGGGGAGCTGTTTTTT.

This clonotype appeared many times. The chain has TRBV6-5 and TRBJ1-1; maybe TRBD1 (5 bases). Germline assignment: CDR1 MNHEY and CDR2 SVGAGI. The CDR3 has 13 residues. V was pared by 3 bases and J by 4 bases, with 9 bases between. The CDR3 bases are TGTGCCAGCAGTTATGTTGGGACCACTGAAGCTTTCTTT. Translated, it gives CASSYVGTTEAFF.

The chain is built from TRBV29-1 and TRBJ1-1, with 7 positions matching TRBD1. Germline V lookup: CDR1 SQVTM, CDR2 ANQGSEA. The CDR3 totals 10 residues. V lost 7 bases and J lost 7; bases outside the gene matches: 3. The CDR3 here is CSGGDSEAFF. CDR3 bases: TGCAGCGGGGGGGACAGTGAAGCTTTCTTT.

This clonotype appeared a few times. This rearrangement joins TRBV5-5 to TRBJ2-4; D is possibly TRBD1 or TRBD2 (5 bases each). The CDR3 is 13 residues long. V was shortened by 4 bases and J by 5 bases, with 10 bases between the two germline ends. Germline V CDR1 and CDR2: SGHKS, YYEKEE (reference sequence). The CDR3 DNA reads as TGTGCCAGCAGCACCGGGACGCAAAACATTCAGTACTTC. Amino acid sequence: CASSTGTQNIQYF.

This clonotype was recorded many times. DNA of the CDR3: TGTGCCAGCAGATCCGGGACTTCTGGACTGGAGACCCAGTACTTC. Encoded protein: CASRSGTSGLETQYF. The rearrangement joins TRBV6-1 to TRBJ2-5, with TRBD2 as a possible D gene (6 bases). The germline gives CDR1 MNHNS, CDR2 SASEGT. The CDR3 totals 15 residues. Trimming removed 6 bases at V and 5 bases at J, with 19 bases between.

This clonotype was seen at least ten times. The chain combines TRBV2 with TRBJ1-1; 7 bases line up with TRBD1. This CDR3 has 15 residues. V shed 9 bases and J 3 bases; nucleotides not matched to a gene: 13. The germline gives CDR1 SNHLY, CDR2 FYNNEI. The CDR3 protein is CARPRDSQEDTEAFF. The CDR3 bases are TGTGCCAGACCCCGGGACAGCCAGGAGGACACTGAAGCTTTCTTT.

This clonotype was detected many times. The V and J genes are TRBV2 and TRBJ1-2; D unclear. Per the germline V gene, CDR1 is SNHLY and CDR2 is FYNNEI. V dropped 6 bases and J dropped 1 base, with 12 bases sitting between them. There are 14 residues in the CDR3. In nucleotides, the CDR3 is TGTGCCAGCAGGGGGTCAACGTATAACTATGGCTACACCTTC. It yields the protein CASRGSTYNYGYTF. Variable domain in full (rest from reference TRBV2 and TRBJ1-2): EPEVTQTPSHQVTQMGQEVILRCVPISNHLYFYWYRQILGQKVEFLVSFYNNEISEKSEIFDDQFSVERPDGSNFTLKIRSTKLEDSAMYFCASRGSTYNYGYTFGSGTRLTVV.

The V and J genes are TRBV7-9 and TRBJ2-5; D is perhaps TRBD1 (6 bases). The V end lost 6 bases, the J end lost 3 bases, and 14 bases lay between the germline ends. CDR3 length: 14 residues. CDR1 SEHNR and CDR2 FQNEAQ come from the germline V gene (reference sequence). The CDR3 coding sequence is TGTGCCAGCAGGCTAGACAGGAAGAAAGAGACCCAGTACTTC. It yields the protein CASRLDRKKETQYF.

There are many counts of this clonotype. The rearrangement joins TRBV9 to TRBJ1-2; no firm D call. Germline loops: CDR1 SGDLS, CDR2 YYNGEE. This CDR3 region has 11 residues. The ends were cut back, 0 bases at V and 5 bases at J, with 2 bases in the middle. CDR3 residues: CASSVGYGYTF. The CDR3 DNA is TGTGCCAGCAGCGTAGGGTATGGCTACACCTTC.

This clonotype was counted a few times. The chain has TRBV20-1 and TRBJ2-4; TRBD2 matches at 7 bases. J gave up 0 bases and V 5 bases, and 7 bases lay outside the gene matches. The CDR3 covers 15 residues. Germline V lookup: CDR1 DFQATT, CDR2 SNEGSKA (reference sequence). CDR3 in amino acids: CSAFSGMGAKNIQYF. The CDR3 nucleotides are TGCAGTGCTTTCAGCGGGATGGGAGCCAAAAACATTCAGTACTTC.

J is TRBJ1-2 and V is TRBV16; D is unclear. Germline-derived CDR1 and CDR2 are KGHSY and FQNENV. This CDR3 comprises 12 residues. V was cut by 5 bases and J by 8 bases, with 12 bases left in between. CDR3 nucleotides: TGTGCCAGCAGCTCGGGGTTAAAGGGCTACACCTTC. Translated: CASSSGLKGYTF. Full variable domain (rest looked up from reference TRBV16 and TRBJ1-2): GEEVAQTPKHLVRGEGQKAKLYCAPIKGHSYVFWYQQVLKNEFKFLISFQNENVFDETGMPKERFSAKCLPNSPCSLEIQATKLEDSAVYFCASSSGLKGYTFGSGTRLTVV.

This clonotype was recorded at least ten times. The chain uses TRBV10-3 and TRBJ1-1; unclear D gene. The CDR3 is 12 residues long. The ends were cut back, 6 bases at V and 0 bases at J, with 5 bases in the middle. Germline CDR1 reads ENHRY; CDR2 reads SYGVKD. CDR3 loop: CAISQVNTEAFF. CDR3 nucleotides: TGTGCCATCAGCCAAGTGAACACTGAAGCTTTCTTT.

This chain joins TRBV20-1 and TRBJ1-5; D is uncertain. CDR3 length: 14 amino acids. CDR1 and CDR2 from the germline V gene are DFQATT and SNEGSKA (reference sequence). V was trimmed by 4 bases and J by 1 base, leaving 11 bases between them. The CDR3 sequence is CSAKERQSNQPQHF. CDR3 nucleotide sequence: TGCAGTGCTAAAGAGAGGCAGAGCAATCAGCCCCAGCATTTT.

This clonotype was counted at least ten times. The chain has TRBV12-3 or TRBV12-4 and TRBJ2-4; D is perhaps TRBD1 or TRBD2 (5 bases each). The CDR3 is 16 residues long. Trimming took off 6 bases at V and 0 bases at J, with 15 bases between the two ends. The CDR3 DNA sequence: TGTGCCAGCAGGGGGGTAGCCCACTCAGCCAAAAACATTCAGTACTTC. Translated, it gives CASRGVAHSAKNIQYF.

This clonotype has ten or more counts. The rearrangement joins TRBV7-9 to TRBJ1-2; D gene unclear. CDR1 SEHNR and CDR2 FQNEAQ come from the germline V gene (reference sequence). The CDR3 contains 13 residues. The ends were cut back, 5 bases at V and 7 bases at J, with 14 bases in the middle. CDR3 residues: CASSPWQAGGYTF. DNA of the CDR3: TGTGCCAGCAGCCCATGGCAGGCGGGTGGCTACACCTTC.

Worth noting for this clonotype: A much larger clone is a single base away; this may be a read error. The gene calls are TRBV6-1 and TRBJ2-5; D ambiguous. The CDR3 length is 14 residues. Germline loops: CDR1 MNHNS, CDR2 SASEGT. Trimming pared 6 bases from V and 5 bases from J, leaving 16 bases between. DNA for the CDR3: TGTGCCAGCAGGGAGCGCATTACTGGGGAGACCCAGTACTTC. It yields the protein CASRERITGETQYF.

This sequence joins TRBV15 and TRBJ2-7, with 13 bases identical to TRBD2. The germline V gene has CDR1 LNHNV and CDR2 YYDKDF (reference sequence). CDR3 length equals 16 residues. V shed 4 bases and J 5 bases; nucleotides not matched to a gene: 8. The CDR3 loop reads CATSMGTSGILDEQYF. As DNA, the CDR3 is TGTGCCACCAGCATGGGGACTAGCGGGATTCTCGACGAGCAGTACTTC.

This clonotype has a count of ten or more. V and J are TRBV28 and TRBJ1-4, with TRBD1 identical over 9 bases. J was trimmed by 7 bases and V by 5 bases; bases with no gene match: 8. This CDR3 spans 15 amino acids. CDR1 is MDHEN and CDR2 is SYDVKM in the germline V gene. The CDR3 DNA sequence: TGTGCCAGCAGTCCCCCCGGGACAGGGAGTGAAAAACTGTTTTTT. Its translation: CASSPPGTGSEKLFF.

This chain connects TRBV2 to TRBJ1-2; 7 bases align to TRBD1. Germline lookup yields CDR1 SNHLY and CDR2 FYNNEI. The V gene end was trimmed by 4 bases and the J gene end by 4 bases; junction bases not matched to a gene: 15. The CDR3 sequence is 17 residues long. The CDR3 spells CASSAITHRGTRYGYTF. For the CDR3, the DNA is TGTGCCAGCAGTGCCATTACCCACAGGGGCACCCGCTATGGCTACACCTTC.

In this sample, this clonotype turned up many times. The chain has TRBV12-3 or TRBV12-4 and TRBJ1-4, with a possible D match to TRBD1 (5 bases). Deletions cut 2 bases from V and 5 bases from J, with 15 bases between. The CDR3 spans 16 residues. CDR3: CASSLSHGALNEKLFF. The CDR3 DNA reads as TGTGCCAGCAGTTTATCTCACGGGGCCCTGAATGAAAAACTGTTTTTT.

This clonotype was seen just once. The chain joins TRBV7-2 to TRBJ2-7, with TRBD2 matching 10 bases. Per germline, CDR1 SGHTA and CDR2 FQGNSA. The CDR3 is made up of 16 amino acids. V lost 5 bases and J lost 0; bases outside the gene matches: 7. CDR3 in DNA: TGTGCCAGCAGCCCCGGCAGCGGGAGGGGCTCCTACGAGCAGTACTTC. Its translation is CASSPGSGRGSYEQYF. The full variable domain, its missing parts supplied by reference TRBV7-2 and TRBJ2-7, is GAGVSQSPSNKVTEKGKDVELRCDPISGHTALYWYRQSLGQGLEFLIYFQGNSAPDKSGLPSDRFSAERTGGSVSTLTIQRTQQEDSAVYLCASSPGSGRGSYEQYFGPGTRLTVT.

In this sample, this clonotype turned up many times. This sequence joins TRBV6-1 and TRBJ2-7; 7 bases match TRBD2. The trim removed 7 bases at V and 2 bases at J, leaving 8 bases unmatched. CDR1 and CDR2 (germline): MNHNS, SASEGT. The CDR3 has 14 residues. The CDR3 loop reads CASTPSGGPYEQYF. The CDR3 coding sequence is TGTGCCAGCACCCCTAGCGGAGGACCCTACGAGCAGTACTTC.

This clonotype was counted at least ten times. The chain recombines TRBV7-2 with TRBJ2-7, with D maybe TRBD1 (5 bases). The germline V gene encodes CDR1 SGHTA and CDR2 FQGNSA. Trimming cost V 2 bases and J 4 bases, with 9 bases left between them. This CDR3 contains 13 residues. This CDR3 is CASSLRGSYEQYF. DNA of the CDR3: TGTGCCAGCAGCTTAAGGGGATCGTACGAGCAGTACTTC.

This clonotype has only a few counts. The chain joins TRBV9 to TRBJ1-1; D is unresolved. Germline V gene sequence: CDR1 SGDLS, CDR2 YYNGEE. V dropped 0 bases and J dropped 4 bases, with 7 bases sitting between them. CDR3 size: 13 residues. The CDR3 DNA follows: TGTGCCAGCAGCGTAGGTATTAGCACTGAAGCTTTCTTT. Protein product: CASSVGISTEAFF.